This T cell receptor (beta chain) was captured in a study of tumor-infiltrating lymphocytes in primary liver carcinoma. Study-level findings and limits: No more than about 8-24% of top clones could be seen in all five tumor regions.

Germline loops: CDR1 ENHRY, CDR2 SYGVKD. CDR3 length: 14 residues. Trimming left V 4 bases short and J 5 bases short, with 14 bases between. It was from roughly 20-30 mg of unsorted bulk tissue that RNA and DNA were co-extracted. Comments on this clonotype: Its specificity is unknown.

Researchers generated TCR beta cDNA from approximately 450 ng of total RNA, relying on a constant-region primer. TCR beta libraries came from three nested multiplex PCR rounds using slightly modified ARM-PCR. Each of the first two PCR rounds ran 9 to 11 cycles with TRBV1-TRBV30 forward and C-beta reverse primers. TCRdb used MiXCR to reprocess the multiplex PCR reads, holding one entry per CDR3 protein. The data show about 84,000 distinct CDR3 sequences, 60% to 75% seen once. The source of this sequence is a man in his forties or fifties with primary liver carcinoma and hepatitis B virus infection. The sample taken for sequencing was liver tumor tissue from sampling region 1. Subset denoted: tumor region T1, superior pole. V is TRBV10-3 and J is TRBJ1-1; no clear D gene. In DNA form, the CDR3 reads TGTGCCATCAGTGGCAACTACATGAGTACTGAAGCTTTCTTT. This sequence encodes CAISGNYMSTEAFF.